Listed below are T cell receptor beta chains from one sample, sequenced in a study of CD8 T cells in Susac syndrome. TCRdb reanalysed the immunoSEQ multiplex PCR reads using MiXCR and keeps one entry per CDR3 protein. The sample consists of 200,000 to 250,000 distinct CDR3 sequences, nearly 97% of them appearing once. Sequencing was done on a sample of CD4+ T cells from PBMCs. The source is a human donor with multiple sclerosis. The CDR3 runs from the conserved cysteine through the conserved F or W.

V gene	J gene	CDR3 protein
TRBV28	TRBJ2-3	CAITGEAHADTQYF
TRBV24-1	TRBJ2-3	CATAAGARTDTQYF
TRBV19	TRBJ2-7	CASSIGRGPYEQYF
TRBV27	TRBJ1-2	CASSSSRDRWGYTF
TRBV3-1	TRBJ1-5	CASSYRSSNQPQHF
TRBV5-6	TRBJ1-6	CASSLVNLGSSPLHF
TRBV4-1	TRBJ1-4	CASSIETAEKLFF
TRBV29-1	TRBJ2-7	CSVKQGDRGEQYF
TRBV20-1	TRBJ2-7	CSARDFGVPGQYF
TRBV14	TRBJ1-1	CASSQEMFSKAFF
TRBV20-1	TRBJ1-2	CSARDLIGYTF
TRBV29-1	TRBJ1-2	CSVGPEQQAYGYTF
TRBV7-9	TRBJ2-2	CASSQGRITGELFF
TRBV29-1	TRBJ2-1	CSVEVAGGAYNEQFF
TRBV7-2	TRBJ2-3	CASTPRRRTDTQYF
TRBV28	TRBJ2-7	CASTRTGVIYEQYF
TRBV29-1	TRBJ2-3	CSVETGLATDTQYF
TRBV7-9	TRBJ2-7	CASSYPGRDYEQYF
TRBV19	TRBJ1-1	CASSIIGIEAFF
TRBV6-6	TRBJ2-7	CASSSTDRVPYEQYF
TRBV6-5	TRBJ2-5	CASRSRDIFETQYF
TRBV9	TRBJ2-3	CASSPWTSPDTQYF
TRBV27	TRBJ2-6	CASRRSGANVLTF
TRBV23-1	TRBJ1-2	CAIPEGLDYGYTF
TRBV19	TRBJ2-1	CASRRGTSGIYNEQFF
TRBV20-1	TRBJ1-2	CSAERDANYGYTF
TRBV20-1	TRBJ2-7	CSATSSGGAQYF
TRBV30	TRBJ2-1	CAWSVIGVQGEQFF
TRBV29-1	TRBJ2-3	CSVAGVPEQHTQYF
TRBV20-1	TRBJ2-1	CSARSETSPEQFF
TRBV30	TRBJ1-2	CAPHEGQKSNYGYTF
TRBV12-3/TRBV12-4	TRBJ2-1	CASSRTGVNEQFF
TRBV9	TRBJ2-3	CASSRTSGSTDTQYF
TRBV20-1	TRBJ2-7	CSARGPGTGGYEQYF
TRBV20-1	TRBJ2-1	CSAPSAGLADNEQFF
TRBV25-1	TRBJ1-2	CASSEMYGYTF
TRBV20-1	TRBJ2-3	CSARGDGRPPDTQYF
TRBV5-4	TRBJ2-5	CASSLRAGTETQYF
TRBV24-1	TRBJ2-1	CATSDVTSGRIEQFF
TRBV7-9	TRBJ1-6	CASSFRTPQAPLHF
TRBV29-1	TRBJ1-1	CSVERQNTEAFF
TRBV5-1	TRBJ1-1	CASSSSPGRWRNTEAFF
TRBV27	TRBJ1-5	CASSSRGTGFGGNQPQHF
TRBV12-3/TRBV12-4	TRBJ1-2	CASSFFTGGGYTF
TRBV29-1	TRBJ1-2	CSARQKKNYGYTF
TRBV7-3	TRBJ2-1	CASSLGVGEQFF
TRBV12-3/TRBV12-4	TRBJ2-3	CASSLGWGGSDTQYF
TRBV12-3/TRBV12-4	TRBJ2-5	CASSWLTQGTQYF
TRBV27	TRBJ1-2	CASSSSRDRFYGYTF